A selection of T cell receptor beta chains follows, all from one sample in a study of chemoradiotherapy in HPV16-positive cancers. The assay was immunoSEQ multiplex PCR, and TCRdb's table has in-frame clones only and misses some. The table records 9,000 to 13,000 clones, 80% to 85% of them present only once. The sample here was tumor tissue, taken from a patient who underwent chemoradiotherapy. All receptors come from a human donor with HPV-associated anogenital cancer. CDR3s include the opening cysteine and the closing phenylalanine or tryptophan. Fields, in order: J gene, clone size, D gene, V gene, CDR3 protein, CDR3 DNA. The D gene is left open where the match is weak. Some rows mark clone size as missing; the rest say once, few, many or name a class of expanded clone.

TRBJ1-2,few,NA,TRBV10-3,CAINLEGGYTF,TGTGCCATCAACTTGGAAGGTGGCTACACCTTC
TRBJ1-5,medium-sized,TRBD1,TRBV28,CAIGQGSNQPQHF,TGTGCCATCGGACAGGGGAGCAATCAGCCCCAGCATTTT
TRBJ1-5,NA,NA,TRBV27,CASSLGYSNQPQHF,TGTGCCAGCAGCCTCGGGTATAGCAATCAGCCCCAGCATTTT
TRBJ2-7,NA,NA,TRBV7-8,CASSPGRTYAEQYF,TGTGCCAGCAGCCCGGGGCGTACGTATGCCGAGCAGTACTTC
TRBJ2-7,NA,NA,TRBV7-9,CASSEMDRTYEQYF,TGTGCCAGCAGCGAAATGGACAGAACCTACGAGCAGTACTTC
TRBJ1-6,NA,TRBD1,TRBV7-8,CASRAAQTGGNSPLHF,TGTGCCAGCAGGGCGGCGCAGACAGGGGGCAATTCACCCCTCCACTTT
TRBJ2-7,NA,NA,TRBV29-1,CSGGIGYEQYF,TGCAGCGGCGGCATTGGTTACGAGCAGTACTTC
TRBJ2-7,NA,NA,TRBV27,CASSQAWPELTYEQYF,TGTGCCAGCAGTCAAGCCTGGCCAGAACTTACCTACGAGCAGTACTTC
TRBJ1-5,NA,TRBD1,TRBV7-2,CASSPNDRAAQPQHF,TGTGCCAGCAGCCCCAACGACAGGGCAGCTCAGCCCCAGCATTTT
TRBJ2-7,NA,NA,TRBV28,CASSPRRESRYEQYF,TGTGCCAGCAGTCCCCGTAGGGAGAGTCGGTACGAGCAGTACTTC
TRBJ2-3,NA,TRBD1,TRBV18,CASSPAGQERFDTQYF,TGTGCCAGCTCACCGGCCGGACAGGAGAGATTTGATACGCAGTATTTT
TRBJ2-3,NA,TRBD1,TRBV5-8,CASSSGQGTDTQYF,TGTGCCAGCAGCTCGGGACAGGGGACAGATACGCAGTATTTT
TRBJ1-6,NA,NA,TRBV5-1,CASSLRSQGYSYNSPLHF,TGCGCCAGCAGCTTGCGATCTCAGGGGTATTCCTATAATTCACCCCTCCACTTT
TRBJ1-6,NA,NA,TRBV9,CASSVGGDYNSPLHF,TGTGCCAGCAGCGTAGGAGGGGACTATAATTCACCCCTCCACTTT
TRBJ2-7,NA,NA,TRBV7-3,CASSLTGIGEQYF,TGTGCCAGCAGCTTGACAGGAATTGGCGAGCAGTACTTC
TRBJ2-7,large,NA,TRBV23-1,CASNLDSPGEQYF,TGCGCCAGCAATTTGGACAGCCCCGGCGAGCAGTACTTC
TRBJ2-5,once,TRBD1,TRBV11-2,CASSLDRGQQGEVTQYF,TGTGCCAGCAGCTTAGATCGGGGTCAACAGGGGGAAGTGACCCAGTACTTC
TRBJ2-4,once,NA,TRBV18,CASSPSADIQYF,TGTGCCAGCTCGCCCTCCGCGGACATTCAGTACTTC
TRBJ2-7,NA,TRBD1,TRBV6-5,CASSPDRVYEQYF,TGTGCCAGCAGCCCGGACAGGGTCTACGAGCAGTACTTC
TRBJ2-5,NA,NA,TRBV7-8,CASSLVETQYF,TGTGCCAGCAGCTTAGTGGAGACCCAGTACTTC
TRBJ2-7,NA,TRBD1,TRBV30,CAWRVLDRGRTAEQYF,TGTGCCTGGAGGGTCTTAGACAGGGGGCGGACGGCCGAGCAGTACTTC
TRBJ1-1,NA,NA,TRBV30,CAWSGEVGGMNTEAFF,TGTGCCTGGAGTGGGGAGGTTGGGGGGATGAACACTGAAGCTTTCTTT
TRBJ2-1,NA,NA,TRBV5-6,CASSLRGGSYNEQFF,TGTGCCAGCAGCTTGCGGGGCGGCTCCTACAATGAGCAGTTCTTC
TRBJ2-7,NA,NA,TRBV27,CASSLSWGGVDEQYF,TGTGCCAGCAGTTTATCGTGGGGGGGCGTCGACGAGCAGTACTTC
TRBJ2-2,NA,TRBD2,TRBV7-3,CASSSRTRGDGELFF,TGTGCCAGCAGCTCCCGGACTAGAGGAGACGGGGAGCTGTTTTTT
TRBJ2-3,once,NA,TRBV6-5,CASSPDVAGDTQYF,TGTGCCAGCAGTCCAGACGTTGCCGGGGATACGCAGTATTTT
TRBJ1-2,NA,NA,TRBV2,CATRQAGYGYTF,TGTGCCACCCGACAGGCGGGGTATGGCTACACCTTC
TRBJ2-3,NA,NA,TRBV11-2,CASSLVVKQYF,TGTGCCAGCAGCTTAGTCGTAAAGCAGTATTTT
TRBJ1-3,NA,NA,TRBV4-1,CASSHRRPANTIYF,TGCGCCAGCAGCCATCGACGGCCCGCGAACACCATATATTTT
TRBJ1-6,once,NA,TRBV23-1,CASSHIGSPNSPLHF,TGCGCCAGCAGTCACATAGGTTCGCCTAATTCACCCCTCCACTTT
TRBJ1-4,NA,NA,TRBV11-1,CASSSGPNEKLFF,TGTGCCAGCAGCTCCGGCCCTAATGAAAAACTGTTTTTT
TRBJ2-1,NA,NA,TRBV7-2,CASSLGLAWVNEQFF,TGTGCCAGCAGCTTAGGGCTAGCGTGGGTCAATGAGCAGTTCTTC
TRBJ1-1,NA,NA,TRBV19,CASRKLGLGVNTEAFF,TGTGCCAGCAGGAAGCTTGGTCTGGGCGTGAACACTGAAGCTTTCTTT
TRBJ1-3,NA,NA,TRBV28,CASRAGGTGNTIYF,TGTGCCAGCAGGGCGGGAGGAACTGGAAACACCATATATTTT
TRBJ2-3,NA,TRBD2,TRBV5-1,CASSPGGGTDTQYF,TGCGCCAGCAGCCCTGGGGGGGGCACAGATACGCAGTATTTT
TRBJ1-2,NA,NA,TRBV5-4,CASSLKESTGRTF,TGTGCCAGCAGCTTGAAAGAAAGTACAGGTCGTACCTTC
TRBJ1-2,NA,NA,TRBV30,CASSISPEPNYGYTF,TGTGCCAGTAGTATCTCACCAGAGCCTAACTATGGCTACACCTTC
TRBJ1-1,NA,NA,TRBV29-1,CSAHYNTEAFF,TGCAGCGCTCACTATAACACTGAAGCTTTCTTT
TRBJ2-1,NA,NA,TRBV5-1,CASSSRGEQFF,TGCGCCAGCAGCTCAAGGGGTGAGCAGTTCTTC
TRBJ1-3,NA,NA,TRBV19,CASSIDRPGASGNTIYF,TGTGCCAGTAGTATAGATCGGCCGGGGGCGTCAGGAAACACCATATATTTT
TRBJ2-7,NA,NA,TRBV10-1,CASSESEGEQYF,TGCGCCAGCAGTGAGTCGGAGGGAGAGCAGTACTTC
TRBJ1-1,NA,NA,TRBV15,CATSRGWGMNTEAFF,TGTGCCACCAGCAGAGGCTGGGGAATGAACACTGAAGCTTTCTTT
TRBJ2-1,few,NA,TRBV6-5,CASRIVGGEQFF,TGTGCCAGCAGGATCGTTGGGGGTGAGCAGTTCTTC
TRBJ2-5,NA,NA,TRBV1,CTSSTHGTEPRETQYF,TGCACCAGCAGCACGCACGGGACAGAACCTCGGGAGACCCAGTACTTC
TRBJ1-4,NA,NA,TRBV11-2,CASSQSRGTAEKLFF,TGTGCCAGCAGCCAATCACGAGGGACGGCTGAAAAACTGTTTTTT
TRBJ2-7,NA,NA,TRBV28,CASSYRDEQYF,TGTGCCAGCAGCTACAGGGACGAGCAGTACTTC
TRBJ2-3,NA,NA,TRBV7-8,CASSLQEVTDTQYF,TGTGCCAGCAGCTTACAAGAGGTCACAGATACGCAGTATTTT
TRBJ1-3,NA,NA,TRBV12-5,CASGLVLETSSGNTIYF,TGTGCTAGTGGTTTGGTACTAGAGACGAGCTCTGGAAACACCATATATTTT
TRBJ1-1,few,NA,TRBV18,CASSPLRTANTEAFF,TGTGCCAGCTCACCACTACGGACAGCGAACACTGAAGCTTTCTTT